Following are 3 T cell receptor beta chains from one sample sequenced in a study of shared clonotypes between healthy human individuals. Naive CD8 cells, CD45RO-negative and positively selected for CCR7, excluded terminally differentiated effector memory CD45RA+ cells. The data were produced by immunoSEQ multiplex PCR, yet TCRdb's version contains in-frame clones alone and is incomplete. The sample has hundreds of thousands of clones, 85% to 95% seen once. The specimen was naive CD8+ T cells sorted from blood. Receptor source: a woman in her twenties or thirties in good health.

The chain carries TRBV27 and TRBJ2-7; the D call may be TRBD1 or TRBD2 (5 bases each). Trimming took off 3 bases at V and 6 bases at J, with 12 bases between the two ends. The V gene's germline CDR1 is MNHEY and CDR2 SMNVEV (reference sequence). The CDR3 length is 13 residues. CDR3 region: CASSFRGDSEQYF. Here the CDR3 DNA reads TGTGCCAGCAGTTTCCGAGGGGATAGCGAGCAGTACTTC.

The V call is TRBV27, the J call TRBJ1-2; D gene unclear. Germline values: CDR1 MNHEY, CDR2 SMNVEV (reference sequence). The CDR3 is 13 amino acids. V lost 10 bases, J lost 3 bases, and 15 bases lay in between. CDR3: CANTGEQYYGYTF. CDR3 coding DNA: TGTGCCAATACCGGGGAACAATACTATGGCTACACCTTC.

The sample holds a few counts of this clone. The chain recombines TRBV10-2 with TRBJ2-7; D remains unclear. The CDR3 spans 11 residues. Trimming stripped 6 bases from V and 5 bases from J, with 8 bases between. CDR1 is WSHSY and CDR2 is SAAADI in the germline V gene. The DNA for the CDR3 is TGCGCCAGCAGCCCTACGGACGAGCAGTACTTC. Residues: CASSPTDEQYF.